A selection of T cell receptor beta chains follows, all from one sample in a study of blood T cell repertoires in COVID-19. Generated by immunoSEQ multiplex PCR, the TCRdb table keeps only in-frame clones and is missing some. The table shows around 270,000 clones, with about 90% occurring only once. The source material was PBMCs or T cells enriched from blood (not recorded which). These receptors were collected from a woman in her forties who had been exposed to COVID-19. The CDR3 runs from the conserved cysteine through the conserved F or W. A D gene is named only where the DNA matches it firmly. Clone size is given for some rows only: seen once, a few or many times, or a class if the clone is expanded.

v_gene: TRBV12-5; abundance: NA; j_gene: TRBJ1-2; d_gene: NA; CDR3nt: TGTGCTAGTGGCCAGGGTGGTATCTATGGCTACACCTTC; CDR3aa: CASGQGGIYGYTF
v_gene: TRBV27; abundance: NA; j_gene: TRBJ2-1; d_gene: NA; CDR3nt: TGTGCCAGCAGTTCCCGGTACAATGAGCAGTTCTTC; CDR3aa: CASSSRYNEQFF
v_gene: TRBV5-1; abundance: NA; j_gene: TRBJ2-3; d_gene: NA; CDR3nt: TGCGCCAGCAGCTTGGGGGGTCCGGGGACAGATACGCAGTATTTT; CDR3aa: CASSLGGPGTDTQYF
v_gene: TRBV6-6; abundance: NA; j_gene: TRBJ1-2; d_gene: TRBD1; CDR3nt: TGTGCCAGCAGCCGGGGACAGGGAGGATTTATCTATGGCTACACCTTC; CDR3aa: CASSRGQGGFIYGYTF
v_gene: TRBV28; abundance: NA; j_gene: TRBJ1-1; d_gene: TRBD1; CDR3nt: TGTGCCAGCAGTGCCGCAGGGGGGCAAGGTACTGAAGCTTTCTTT; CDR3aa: CASSAAGGQGTEAFF
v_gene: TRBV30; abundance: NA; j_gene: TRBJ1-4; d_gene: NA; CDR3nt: TGTGCCTGGAGTGTCCGGGGGACGGGTGAAAAACTGTTTTTT; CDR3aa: CAWSVRGTGEKLFF
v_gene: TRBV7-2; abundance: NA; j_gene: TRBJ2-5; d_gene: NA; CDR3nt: TGTGCCAGCAGCTCTACGACTATTGGGACCCAGTACTTC; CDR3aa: CASSSTTIGTQYF
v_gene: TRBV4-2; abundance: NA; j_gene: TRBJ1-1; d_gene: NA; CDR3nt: TGTGCCAGCAGCCAAGATGGGGCCACTGAAGCTTTCTTT; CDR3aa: CASSQDGATEAFF
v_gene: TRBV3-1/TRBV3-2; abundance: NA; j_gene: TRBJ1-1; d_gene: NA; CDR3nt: TGTGCCAGCAGCCAGGGACCCACAGGGCGCACTGAAGCTTTCTTT; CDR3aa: CASSQGPTGRTEAFF
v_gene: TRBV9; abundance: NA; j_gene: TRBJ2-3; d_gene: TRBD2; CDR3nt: TGTGCCAGCAGAAAGGGACTAGCGGGCACAGATACGCAGTATTTT; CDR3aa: CASRKGLAGTDTQYF
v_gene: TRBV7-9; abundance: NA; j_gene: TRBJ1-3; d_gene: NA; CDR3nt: TGTGCCAGCAGTCGACAGGTATCTGGAAACACCATATATTTT; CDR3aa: CASSRQVSGNTIYF
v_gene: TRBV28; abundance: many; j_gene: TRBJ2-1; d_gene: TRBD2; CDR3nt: TGTGCCAGCAGTCATTTAGCGGGCCAGGCCATCGATGAGCAGTTCTTC; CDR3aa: CASSHLAGQAIDEQFF
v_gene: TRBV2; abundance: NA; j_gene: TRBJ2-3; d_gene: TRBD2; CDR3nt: TGTGCCAGCAGTGGAACTAGCGGGGGGGGAATGACGGCGTCGCAGTATTTT; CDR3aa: CASSGTSGGGMTASQYF
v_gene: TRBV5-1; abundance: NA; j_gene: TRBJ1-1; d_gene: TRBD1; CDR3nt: TGCGCCAGCAGCCGATTGACCGGGACAGGGGGTGGGTCTGAAGCTTTCTTT; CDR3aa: CASSRLTGTGGGSEAFF
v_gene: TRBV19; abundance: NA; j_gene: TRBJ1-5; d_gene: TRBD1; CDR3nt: TGTGCCAGTAGCTGGGATCAACAGGGGGCAGAGACCCAGCATTTT; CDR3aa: CASSWDQQGAETQHF
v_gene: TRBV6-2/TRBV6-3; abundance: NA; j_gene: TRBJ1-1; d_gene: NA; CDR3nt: TGTGCCAGCAGTTACGGAGGCGCCCCTGAAGCTTTCTTT; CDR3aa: CASSYGGAPEAFF
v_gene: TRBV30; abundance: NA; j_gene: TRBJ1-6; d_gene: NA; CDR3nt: TGTGCCTGCCAGGGCTATTATAATTCACCCCTCCACTTT; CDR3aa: CACQGYYNSPLHF
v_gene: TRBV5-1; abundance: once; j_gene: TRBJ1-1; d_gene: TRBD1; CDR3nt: TGCGCCAGCAGCTTGGGGTGGACAGGCAACACTGAAGCTTTCTTT; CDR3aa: CASSLGWTGNTEAFF
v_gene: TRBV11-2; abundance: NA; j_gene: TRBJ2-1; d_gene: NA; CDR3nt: TGTGCCAGCAGCTTAAGGGACTTGGATGACAATGAGCAGTTCTTC; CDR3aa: CASSLRDLDDNEQFF
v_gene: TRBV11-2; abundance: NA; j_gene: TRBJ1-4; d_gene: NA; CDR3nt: TGTGCCAGCAGCTTAGAGGTGCAGGGCGCTAGACTGTTTTTT; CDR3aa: CASSLEVQGARLFF
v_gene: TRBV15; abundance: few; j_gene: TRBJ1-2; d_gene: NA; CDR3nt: TGTGCCACCAGCAGAGTTGCCAGGGGAACGGATGGCTACACCTTC; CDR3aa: CATSRVARGTDGYTF
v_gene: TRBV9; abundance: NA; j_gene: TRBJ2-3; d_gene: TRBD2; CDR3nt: TGTGCCAGCAGCCCCATAGCGGGGATCAACACAGATACGCAGTATTTT; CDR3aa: CASSPIAGINTDTQYF